This T cell receptor beta chain comes out of a study of T cell responses to AZD1222 COVID-19 vaccine. Germline V gives CDR1 SGHRS, CDR2 YFSETQ. V lost 3 bases, J lost 4 bases, and 16 bases lay in between. The CDR3 totals 15 residues. Libraries were prepared by immunoSEQ multiplex PCR; TCRdb keeps only in-frame clonotypes and omits some of them. This table has fewer than 150,000 clones, 88% appearing once. This TCR was recovered from an adult who received the AZD1222 COVID-19 vaccine. The starting material was peripheral blood, obtained 28 days after the second AZD1222 dose. The chain employs TRBV5-1 and TRBJ1-1; D call uncertain. CDR3 in DNA: TGCGCCAGCAGCTCCGGACTTAGCGGCGGCACTGAAGCTTTCTTT. This sequence encodes CASSSGLSGGTEAFF.